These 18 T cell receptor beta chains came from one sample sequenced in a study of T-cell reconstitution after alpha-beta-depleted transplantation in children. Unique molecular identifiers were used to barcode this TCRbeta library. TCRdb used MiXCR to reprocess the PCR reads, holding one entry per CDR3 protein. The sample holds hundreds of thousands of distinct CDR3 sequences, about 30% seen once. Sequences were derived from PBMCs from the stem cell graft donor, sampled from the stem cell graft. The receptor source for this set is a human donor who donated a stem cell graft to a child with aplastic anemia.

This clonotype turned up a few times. The CDR3 is CSARDPSGANTGELFF. The CDR3 bases are TGCAGTGCTAGAGATCCGTCAGGGGCGAACACCGGGGAGCTGTTTTTT. This chain joins TRBV20-1 and TRBJ2-2; TRBD1 is a possible D gene (6 bases). The V end lost 0 bases, the J end lost 0 bases, and 11 bases lay between the germline ends. CDR1 is DFQATT, CDR2 SNEGSKA, per germline (reference sequence). This CDR3 has 16 amino acids.

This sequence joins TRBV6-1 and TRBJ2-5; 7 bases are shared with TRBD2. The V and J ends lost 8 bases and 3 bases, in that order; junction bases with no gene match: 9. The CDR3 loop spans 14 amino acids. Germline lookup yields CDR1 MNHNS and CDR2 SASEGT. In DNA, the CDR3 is TGTGCCAGCCCGGGACCCAGCGGGGAAGAGACCCAGTACTTC. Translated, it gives CASPGPSGEETQYF.

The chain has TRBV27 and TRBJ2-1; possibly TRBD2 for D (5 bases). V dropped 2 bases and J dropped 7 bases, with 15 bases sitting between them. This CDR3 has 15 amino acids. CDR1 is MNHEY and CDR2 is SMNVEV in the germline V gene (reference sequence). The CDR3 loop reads CASSLEGPIRNEQFF. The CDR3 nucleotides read TGTGCCAGCAGTTTAGAGGGCCCGATTAGAAATGAGCAGTTCTTC.

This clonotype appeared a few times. CDR3 in DNA: TGTGCCTGGAGTGTACGCGGGGGGAATCAGCCCCAGCATTTT. Protein sequence: CAWSVRGGNQPQHF. V gene TRBV30 combines with J gene TRBJ1-5, with D tentatively TRBD1 (5 bases). V was trimmed by 0 bases and J by 4 bases, leaving 10 bases between them. The germline CDR1 and CDR2 sequences are GTSNPN and SVGIG (reference sequence). This CDR3 is 14 amino acids long.

The CDR3 nucleotides read TGTGCCAGCAGCGAACAGGCCAGGGAGACCCAGTACTTC. It codes for CASSEQARETQYF. This rearrangement joins TRBV13 to TRBJ2-5, with TRBD1 as a possible D gene (5 bases). V was clipped by 5 bases and J by 5 bases, with 12 bases between them. This CDR3 has 13 amino acids. Per germline, CDR1 PRHDT and CDR2 FYEKMQ (reference sequence).

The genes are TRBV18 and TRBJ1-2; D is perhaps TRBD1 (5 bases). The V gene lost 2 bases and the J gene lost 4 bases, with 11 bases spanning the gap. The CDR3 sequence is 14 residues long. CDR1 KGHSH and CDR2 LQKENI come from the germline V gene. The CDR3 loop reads CASSPGTGVYGYTF. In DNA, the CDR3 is TGTGCCAGCTCACCAGGGACGGGCGTCTATGGCTACACCTTC. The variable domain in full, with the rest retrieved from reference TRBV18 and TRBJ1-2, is NAGVMQNPRHLVRRRGQEARLRCSPMKGHSHVYWYRQLPEEGLKFMVYLQKENIIDESGMPKERFSAEFPKEGPSILRIQQVVRGDSAAYFCASSPGTGVYGYTFGSGTRLTVV.

The CDR3 nucleotides read TGTGCCAGCAGCTTTCCACACTCTGGGGCCAACGTCCTGACTTTC. Protein: CASSFPHSGANVLTF. This rearrangement joins TRBV7-2 to TRBJ2-6; D is undetermined. From germline, CDR1 is SGHTA and CDR2 FQGNSA. The CDR3 contains 15 residues. Trimming left V 3 bases short and J 0 bases short, with 6 bases between.

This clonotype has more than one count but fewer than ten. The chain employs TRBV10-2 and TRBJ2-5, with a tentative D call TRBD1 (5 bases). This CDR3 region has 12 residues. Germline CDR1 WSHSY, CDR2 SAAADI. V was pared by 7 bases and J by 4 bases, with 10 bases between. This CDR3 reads CASMTDGETQYF. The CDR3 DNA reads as TGCGCCAGCATGACAGACGGAGAGACCCAGTACTTC.

The CDR3: CASNRGLAGETDTQYF. The CDR3 DNA sequence: TGCGCCAGCAACCGGGGACTAGCGGGAGAGACAGATACGCAGTATTTT. This chain joins TRBV5-1 and TRBJ2-3; TRBD2 aligns across 14 bases. The V segment lost 6 bases and the J segment 3 bases; nucleotides outside the gene matches: 6. In germline, CDR1 is SGHRS, CDR2 YFSETQ. The CDR3 has 16 amino acids.

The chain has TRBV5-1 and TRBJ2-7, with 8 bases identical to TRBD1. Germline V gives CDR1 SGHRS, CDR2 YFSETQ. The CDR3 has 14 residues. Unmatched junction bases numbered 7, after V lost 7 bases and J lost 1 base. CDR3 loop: CASVRDRLSYEQYV. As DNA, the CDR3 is TGCGCCAGCGTCCGGGACAGGCTATCCTACGAGCAGTACGTC.

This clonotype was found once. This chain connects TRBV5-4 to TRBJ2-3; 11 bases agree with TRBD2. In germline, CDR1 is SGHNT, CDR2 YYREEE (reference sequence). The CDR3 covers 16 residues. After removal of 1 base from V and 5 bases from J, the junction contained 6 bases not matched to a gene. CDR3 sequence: CASSLSTSGSQDTQYF. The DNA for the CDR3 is TGTGCCAGCAGCTTGAGTACTAGCGGGAGTCAAGATACGCAGTATTTT.

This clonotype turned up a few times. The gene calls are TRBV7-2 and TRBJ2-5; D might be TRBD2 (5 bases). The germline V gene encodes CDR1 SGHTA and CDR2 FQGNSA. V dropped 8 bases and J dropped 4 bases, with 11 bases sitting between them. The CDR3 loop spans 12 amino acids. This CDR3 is CASGSRRETQYF. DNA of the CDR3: TGTGCCAGCGGGAGTCGGCGAGAGACCCAGTACTTC.

CDR3: CASSETGTSGRNEQFF. The CDR3 DNA reads as TGTGCCAGCAGCGAGACGGGGACTAGCGGGCGTAATGAGCAGTTCTTC. The chain joins TRBV12-3 or TRBV12-4 to TRBJ2-1; 12 positions agree with TRBD2. The length of the CDR3 is 16 residues. The V segment lost 6 bases and the J segment 7 bases; nucleotides outside the gene matches: 10.

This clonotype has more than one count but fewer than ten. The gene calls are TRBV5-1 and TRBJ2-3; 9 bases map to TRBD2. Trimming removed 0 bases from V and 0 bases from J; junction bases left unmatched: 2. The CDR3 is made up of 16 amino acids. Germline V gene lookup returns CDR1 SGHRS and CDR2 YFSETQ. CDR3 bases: TGCGCCAGCAGCTTGGGACTAGCGGAAAGCACAGATACGCAGTATTTT. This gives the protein CASSLGLAESTDTQYF. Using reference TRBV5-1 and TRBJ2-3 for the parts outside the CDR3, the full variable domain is KAGVTQTPRYLIKTRGQQVTLSCSPISGHRSVSWYQQTPGQGLQFLFEYFSETQRNKGNFPGRFSGRQFSNSRSEMNVSTLELGDSALYLCASSLGLAESTDTQYFGPGTRLTVL.

The CDR3 protein is CASSHGTGSNIQYF. The CDR3 DNA sequence: TGTGCCAGCAGCCATGGGACAGGCTCAAACATTCAGTACTTC. The chain is built from TRBV25-1 and TRBJ2-4, with 8 bases fitting TRBD1. CDR1 and CDR2 from the germline V gene are MGHDK and SYGVNS. The CDR3 runs to 14 residues. V was clipped by 6 bases and J by 6 bases; unmatched bases: 7. Looking up the rest from reference TRBV25-1 and TRBJ2-4 gives the full variable domain: EADIYQTPRYLVIGTGKKITLECSQTMGHDKMYWYQQDPGMELHLIHYSYGVNSTEKGDLSSESTVSRIRTEHFPLTLESARPSHTSQYLCASSHGTGSNIQYFGAGTRLSVL.

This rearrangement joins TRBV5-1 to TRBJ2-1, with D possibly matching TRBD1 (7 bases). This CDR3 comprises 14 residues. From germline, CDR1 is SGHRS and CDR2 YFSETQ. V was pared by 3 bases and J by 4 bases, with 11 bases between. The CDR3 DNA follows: TGCGCCAGCAGCTGGGGGGACAGATACAATGAGCAGTTCTTC. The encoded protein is CASSWGDRYNEQFF.

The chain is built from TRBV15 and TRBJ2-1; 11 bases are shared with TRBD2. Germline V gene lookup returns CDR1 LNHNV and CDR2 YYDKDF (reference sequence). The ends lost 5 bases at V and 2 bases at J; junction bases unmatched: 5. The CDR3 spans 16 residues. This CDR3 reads CATSATSGVTYNEQFF. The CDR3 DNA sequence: TGTGCCACCAGCGCGACTAGCGGGGTAACCTACAATGAGCAGTTCTTC.

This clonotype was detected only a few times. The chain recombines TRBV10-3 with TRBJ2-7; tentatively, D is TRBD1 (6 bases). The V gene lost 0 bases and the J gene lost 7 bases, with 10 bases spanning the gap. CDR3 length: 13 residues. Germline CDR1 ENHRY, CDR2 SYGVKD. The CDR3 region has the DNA TGTGCCATCAGTGAGTCGAGACAGGTTGAGCAGTACGTC. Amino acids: CAISESRQVEQYV.